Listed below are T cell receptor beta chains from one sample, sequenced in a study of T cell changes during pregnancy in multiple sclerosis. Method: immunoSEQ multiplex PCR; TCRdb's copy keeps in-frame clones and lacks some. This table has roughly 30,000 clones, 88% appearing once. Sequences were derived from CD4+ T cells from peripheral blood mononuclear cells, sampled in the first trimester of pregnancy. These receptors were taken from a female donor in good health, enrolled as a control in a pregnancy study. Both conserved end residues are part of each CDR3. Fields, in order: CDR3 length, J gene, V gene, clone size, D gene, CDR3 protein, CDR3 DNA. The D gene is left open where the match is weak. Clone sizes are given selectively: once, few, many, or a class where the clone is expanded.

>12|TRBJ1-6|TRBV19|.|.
CASSMLGEPLHF
TGTGCCAGTAGTATGTTAGGGGAACCCCTCCACTTT
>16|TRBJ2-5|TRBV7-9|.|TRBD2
CASSRGLAGGKETQYF
TGTGCCAGCAGCCGTGGACTAGCGGGGGGGAAAGAGACCCAGTACTTC
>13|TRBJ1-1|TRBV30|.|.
CAWITQRWSTAFF
TGTGCCTGGATTACCCAGCGGTGGTCTACAGCTTTCTTT
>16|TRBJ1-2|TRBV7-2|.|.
CASSLGGFGVDYGYTF
TGTGCCAGCAGCTTAGGAGGTTTTGGTGTAGACTATGGCTACACCTTC
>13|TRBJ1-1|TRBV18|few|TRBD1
CASSPGTDTEAFF
TGTGCCAGCTCACCGGGGACAGACACTGAAGCTTTCTTT
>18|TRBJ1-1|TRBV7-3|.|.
CASSSFPLFRVGNTEAFF
TGTGCCAGCAGTTCCTTCCCCCTTTTCAGGGTGGGGAACACTGAAGCTTTCTTT
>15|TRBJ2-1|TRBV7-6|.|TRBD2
CASSKTGTSGNEQFF
TGTGCCAGCAGCAAAACCGGGACTAGCGGTAATGAGCAGTTCTTC
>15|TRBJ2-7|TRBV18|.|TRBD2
CASSQTSGGVDEQYF
TGTGCCAGCTCACAAACTAGCGGGGGGGTCGACGAGCAGTACTTC
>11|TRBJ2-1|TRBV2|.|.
CASLLYNEQFF
TGTGCCAGCCTTCTCTACAATGAGCAGTTCTTC
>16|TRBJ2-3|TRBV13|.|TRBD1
CASSLPGGSVTDTQYF
TGTGCCAGCAGCTTACCAGGGGGCTCTGTCACAGATACGCAGTATTTT
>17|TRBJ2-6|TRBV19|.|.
CASSTGQFNSGANVLTF
TGTGCCAGTAGTACAGGACAGTTTAACTCTGGGGCCAACGTCCTGACTTTC
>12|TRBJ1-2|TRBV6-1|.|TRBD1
CASHDRVAGYTF
TGTGCCAGCCACGACAGGGTCGCTGGCTACACCTTC
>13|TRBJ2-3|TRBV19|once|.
CASSIAGTDTQYF
TGTGCCAGTAGTATAGCGGGCACAGATACGCAGTATTTT
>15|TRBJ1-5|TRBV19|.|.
CASSAKQGLSLPQHF
TGTGCCAGTAGTGCAAAACAGGGCCTTAGTCTCCCCCAGCATTTT
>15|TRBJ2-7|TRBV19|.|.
CASSMNRPGSYEQYF
TGTGCCAGTAGTATGAACAGACCCGGCTCCTACGAGCAGTACTTC
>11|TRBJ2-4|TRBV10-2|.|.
CASIEGGAEYF
TGCGCCAGCATCGAGGGGGGGGCGGAGTACTTC
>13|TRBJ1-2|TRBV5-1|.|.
CASRIKQGAGYTF
TGCGCCAGCAGAATAAAACAGGGAGCTGGCTACACCTTC
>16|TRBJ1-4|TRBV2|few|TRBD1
CASSTGGLPTNEKLFF
TGTGCCAGTTCCACAGGGGGTCTCCCAACTAATGAAAAACTGTTTTTT
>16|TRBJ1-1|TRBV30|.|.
CAWTKWGGDGGTEAFF
TGTGCCTGGACCAAGTGGGGGGGCGATGGAGGCACTGAAGCTTTCTTT
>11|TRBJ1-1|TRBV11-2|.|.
CASSSHGEAFF
TGTGCCAGCAGCTCCCACGGTGAAGCTTTCTTT
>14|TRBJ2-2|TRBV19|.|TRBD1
CASIRQGYTGELFF
TGTGCCAGTATCCGACAGGGATACACCGGGGAGCTGTTTTTT
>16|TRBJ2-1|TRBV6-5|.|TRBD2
CASSSPPWRGTNEQFF
TGTGCCAGCAGTTCCCCCCCCTGGCGGGGGACCAATGAGCAGTTCTTC
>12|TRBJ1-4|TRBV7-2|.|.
CASSFRGEKLFF
TGTGCCAGCAGCTTCAGGGGCGAAAAACTGTTTTTT
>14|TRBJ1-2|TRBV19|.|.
CASTGRQDNYGYTF
TGTGCCAGTACGGGGAGACAGGACAACTATGGCTACACCTTC
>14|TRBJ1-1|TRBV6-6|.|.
CASSYSSGDTEAFF
TGTGCCAGCAGTTACTCCTCGGGGGACACTGAAGCTTTCTTT
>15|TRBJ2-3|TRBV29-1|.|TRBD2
CSAPGLAGFTDTQYF
TGCAGCGCCCCGGGACTAGCGGGATTCACAGATACGCAGTATTTT
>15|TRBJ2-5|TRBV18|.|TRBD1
CASSPKTGGQETQYF
TGTGCCAGCTCACCCAAAACAGGGGGTCAAGAGACCCAGTACTTC
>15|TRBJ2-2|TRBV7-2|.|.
CASSPRRGASGELFF
TGTGCCAGCAGCCCCCGCCGGGGGGCCTCCGGGGAGCTGTTTTTT
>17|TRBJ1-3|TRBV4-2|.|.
CASSQDRTASSGNTIYF
TGTGCCAGCAGCCAAGATAGGACAGCTTCTTCTGGAAACACCATATATTTT
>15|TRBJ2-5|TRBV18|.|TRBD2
CASSPERGRAETQYF
TGTGCCAGCTCACCAGAGCGGGGGCGAGCGGAGACCCAGTACTTC
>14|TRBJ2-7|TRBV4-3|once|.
CASSQAGLSREQYF
TGCGCCAGCAGCCAAGCCGGACTATCCCGCGAGCAGTACTTC
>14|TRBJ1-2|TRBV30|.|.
CAWNQFRINYGYTF
TGTGCCTGGAACCAATTCAGGATTAACTATGGCTACACCTTC
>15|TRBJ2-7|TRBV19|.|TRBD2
CASSGKAGGPEEQYF
TGTGCCAGTAGTGGGAAAGCGGGGGGGCCGGAGGAGCAGTACTTC
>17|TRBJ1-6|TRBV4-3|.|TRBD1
CASSQGVLTGGLSPLHF
TGCGCCAGCAGCCAAGGGGTGTTAACAGGGGGGCTCTCACCCCTCCACTTT
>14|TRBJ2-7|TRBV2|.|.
CASSTGMAYVEQYF
TGTGCCAGTTCCACGGGAATGGCCTACGTGGAGCAGTACTTC
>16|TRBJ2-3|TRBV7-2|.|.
CASSLESSSPPDTQYF
TGTGCCAGCAGCTTAGAATCTAGTTCACCCCCCGATACGCAGTATTTT
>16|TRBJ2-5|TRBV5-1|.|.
CASSPGRGSKQETQYF
TGCGCCAGCAGCCCAGGACGGGGAAGCAAGCAAGAGACCCAGTACTTC
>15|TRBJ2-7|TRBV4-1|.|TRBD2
CASSQGRGNFYEQYF
TGCGCCAGCAGCCAAGGGCGGGGGAATTTCTACGAGCAGTACTTC
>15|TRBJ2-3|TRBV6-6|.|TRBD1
CASSTDRGGTDTQYF
TGTGCCAGCAGCACGGACAGGGGTGGGACAGATACGCAGTATTTT
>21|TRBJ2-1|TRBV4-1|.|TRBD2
CASSQEVFGLAGGSSYNEQFF
TGCGCCAGCAGCCAAGAAGTTTTCGGACTAGCGGGGGGGAGCTCCTACAATGAGCAGTTCTTC
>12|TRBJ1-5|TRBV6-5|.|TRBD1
CASSPKTGAQHF
TGTGCCAGCAGTCCGAAGACAGGGGCCCAGCATTTT
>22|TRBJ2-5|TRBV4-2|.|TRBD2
CASSQVPLSGTSGGADRETQYF
TGTGCCAGCAGCCAAGTTCCCCTATCCGGGACTAGCGGGGGGGCCGATCGGGAGACCCAGTACTTC
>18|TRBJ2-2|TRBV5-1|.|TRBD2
CASSLPGAGGRWTGELFF
TGCGCCAGCAGCTTGCCCGGAGCGGGGGGGCGGTGGACCGGGGAGCTGTTTTTT
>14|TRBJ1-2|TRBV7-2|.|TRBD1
CASSFRQGAYGYTF
TGTGCCAGCAGCTTCCGACAGGGCGCCTATGGCTACACCTTC
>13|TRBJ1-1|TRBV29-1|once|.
CSVVSGVGTEAFF
TGCAGCGTTGTCTCGGGGGTTGGGACTGAAGCTTTCTTT
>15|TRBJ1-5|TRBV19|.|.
CASTKRTEQNQPQHF
TGTGCCAGTACCAAAAGGACAGAACAAAATCAGCCCCAGCATTTT
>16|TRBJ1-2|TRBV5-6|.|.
CASQRTVLVSNYGYTF
TGTGCCAGCCAACGGACAGTACTAGTCTCTAACTATGGCTACACCTTC
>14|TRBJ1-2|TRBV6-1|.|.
CASGTGPLLYGYTF
TGTGCCAGCGGCACAGGTCCGCTGCTCTATGGCTACACCTTC
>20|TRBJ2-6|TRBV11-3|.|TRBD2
CASSSGEGLIGGSGANVLTF
TGTGCCAGCAGCAGCGGGGAGGGCCTAATCGGAGGTTCTGGGGCCAACGTCCTGACTTTC
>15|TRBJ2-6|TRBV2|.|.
CASRAGFSGANVLTF
TGTGCCAGCAGGGCGGGGTTCTCTGGGGCCAACGTCCTGACTTTC
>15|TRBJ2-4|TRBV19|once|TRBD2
CASSIGRGAKNIQYF
TGTGCCAGTAGTATTGGGCGGGGGGCAAAAAACATTCAGTACTTC
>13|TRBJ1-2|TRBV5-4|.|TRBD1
CASSIGQGNGYTF
TGTGCCAGCAGCATCGGACAGGGGAACGGCTACACCTTC
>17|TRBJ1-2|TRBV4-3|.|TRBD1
CASSQDRIETGGNGYTF
TGCGCCAGCAGCCAAGATAGGATAGAAACAGGGGGTAATGGCTACACCTTC
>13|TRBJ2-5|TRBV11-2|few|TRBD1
CASSWDSRETQYF
TGTGCCAGCAGCTGGGACAGTCGAGAGACCCAGTACTTC
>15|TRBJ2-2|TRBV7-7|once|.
CASSLPSGDTGELFF
TGTGCTAGCAGCTTGCCCTCCGGGGACACCGGGGAGCTGTTTTTT
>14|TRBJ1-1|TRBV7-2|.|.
CASSPHGGAPEAFF
TGTGCCAGCAGCCCTCACGGCGGGGCGCCTGAAGCTTTCTTT
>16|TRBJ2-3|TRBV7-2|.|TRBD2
CASSLVAGGQGDTQYF
TGTGCCAGCAGCTTAGTAGCGGGGGGGCAGGGAGATACGCAGTATTTT
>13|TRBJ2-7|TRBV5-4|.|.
CASSYPGMNEQYF
TGTGCCAGCAGCTACCCCGGGATGAACGAGCAGTACTTC
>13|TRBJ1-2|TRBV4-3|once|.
CASSRGSNYGYTF
TGCGCCAGCAGTCGAGGGAGTAACTATGGCTACACCTTC